These 18 T cell receptor beta chains were all obtained from the same sample, sequenced in a study of T cell responses to AZD1222 COVID-19 vaccine. The data were produced by immunoSEQ multiplex PCR, yet TCRdb's version contains in-frame clones alone and is incomplete. This table has some 79,000 clones, about 78% appearing once. Sample: peripheral blood, taken 28 days after the second AZD1222 dose. The receptors derive from an adult who received the AZD1222 COVID-19 vaccine.

The CDR3 nucleotides read TGTGCCAGCAGTTTAAGTCTGGGTACGCAGTATTTT. Translated, it gives CASSLSLGTQYF. This chain connects TRBV27 to TRBJ2-3, with D uncertain. The germline CDR1 and CDR2 sequences are MNHEY and SMNVEV (reference sequence). V was cut by 2 bases and J by 8 bases, with 8 bases left in between. The CDR3 is 12 residues long.

The rearrangement uses TRBV4-1 and TRBJ1-2; 7 bases agree with TRBD1. This CDR3 region has 16 residues. Unmatched junction bases numbered 18, after V lost 6 bases and J lost 8 bases. From germline, CDR1 is MGHRA and CDR2 YSYEKL. CDR3: CASSLESDRPLRGYTF. The CDR3 DNA follows: TGCGCCAGCAGTTTAGAATCGGACAGGCCTCTCAGGGGCTACACCTTC.

The V gene is TRBV7-4, the J gene TRBJ2-3; TRBD2 might be the D (5 bases). V was clipped by 0 bases and J by 6 bases, with 13 bases between them. Germline values: CDR1 SGHVT, CDR2 SQSDAQ. The CDR3 has 15 amino acids. The CDR3 region has the DNA TGTGCCAGCAGCTTAGCGCCAGAGCGGTTCGATACGCAGTATTTT. The encoded protein is CASSLAPERFDTQYF. The full variable domain, rest sourced from reference TRBV7-4 and TRBJ2-3, is GAGVSQSPRYKVAKRGRDVALRCDSISGHVTLYWYRQTLGQGSEVLTYSQSDAQRDKSGRPSGRFSAERPERSVSTLKIQRTEQGDSAVYLCASSLAPERFDTQYFGPGTRLTVL.

The V and J genes are TRBV7-3 and TRBJ2-5; D unresolved. The V gene's germline CDR1 is SGHTA and CDR2 FQGTGA. The CDR3 runs to 15 residues. Trimming stripped 6 bases from V and 2 bases from J, with 16 bases between. The CDR3 loop reads CASSQGQAWQETQYF. The CDR3 bases are TGTGCCAGCAGTCAAGGGCAAGCGTGGCAAGAGACCCAGTACTTC.

The V gene is TRBV27, the J gene TRBJ2-1, with D maybe TRBD2 (6 bases). V was pared by 6 bases and J by 7 bases, with 19 bases between. The CDR3 runs 15 residues. CDR1 and CDR2 from the germline V gene are MNHEY and SMNVEV (reference sequence). DNA for the CDR3: TGTGCCAGCAGCTCCGGGACTGGCGCTCCAAATGAGCAGTTCTTC. Translated, it gives CASSSGTGAPNEQFF.

This clone was seen once. The V call is TRBV19, the J call TRBJ1-5; D unclear. Germline CDR1 LNHDA, CDR2 SQIVND (reference sequence). The V and J ends lost 6 bases and 7 bases respectively, with 16 bases between them. The CDR3 contains 14 residues. CDR3 DNA sequence: TGTGCCAGTAGCCTCTTGAGGGCTGAACAGCCCCAGCATTTT. Translated: CASSLLRAEQPQHF.

This chain links TRBV27 with TRBJ2-2; D possibly matches TRBD1 or TRBD2 (5 bases each). The CDR3 is made up of 14 amino acids. Germline loops: CDR1 MNHEY, CDR2 SMNVEV (reference sequence). V gave up 5 bases and J gave up 4 bases, with 11 bases separating them. DNA of the CDR3: TGTGCCAGCAGTCCTGGGACCAGCACCGGGGAGCTGTTTTTT. It codes for CASSPGTSTGELFF.

The chain couples TRBV7-6 to TRBJ1-5; D possibly corresponds to TRBD1 (6 bases). Looked up from germline, CDR1 is SGHVS and CDR2 is FNYEAQ. Trimming pared 0 bases from V and 1 base from J, leaving 13 bases between. The CDR3 has 17 amino acids. For the CDR3, the DNA is TGTGCCAGCAGCTTAGCAGCGGGGGGCGTGAGCAATCAGCCCCAGCATTTT. It is translated as CASSLAAGGVSNQPQHF.

In its sample, this clone was seen a few times. The rearrangement uses TRBV28 and TRBJ1-2; tentatively, D is TRBD1 (5 bases). Germline loops: CDR1 MDHEN, CDR2 SYDVKM. The V end lost 10 bases, the J end lost 0 bases, and 15 bases lay between the germline ends. This CDR3 has 14 amino acids. Here the CDR3 reads CAIPGGGSNYGYTF. The DNA of the CDR3 is TGTGCCATCCCGGGTGGGGGGTCTAACTATGGCTACACCTTC.

This clone was seen only once. The chain is built from TRBV6-5 and TRBJ2-3; D gene uncertain. The germline gives CDR1 MNHEY, CDR2 SVGAGI. Trimming shortened V by 6 bases and J by 6 bases, and 10 bases separated the two germline ends. This CDR3 is 12 amino acids long. CDR3: CASRESWDTQYF. DNA of the CDR3: TGTGCCAGCAGGGAGAGTTGGGATACGCAGTATTTT.

The chain recombines TRBV19 with TRBJ1-1; 7 nucleotides line up with TRBD1. CDR3 length: 15 residues. With 5 bases clipped from V and 0 bases from J, the junction kept 6 bases outside the gene matches. Germline lookup yields CDR1 LNHDA and CDR2 SQIVND (reference sequence). The CDR3 bases are TGTGCCAGTAGTCCGCGACAGGGCATGAACACTGAAGCTTTCTTT. Translating it yields CASSPRQGMNTEAFF.

This chain joins TRBV12-3 or TRBV12-4 and TRBJ2-7, with no clear D. The CDR3 has 13 amino acids. With 1 base removed from V and 2 bases from J, the gap between germline ends came to 6 bases. The CDR3 loop reads CASSLDRTYEQYF. The CDR3 DNA reads as TGTGCCAGCAGTTTAGACAGAACCTACGAGCAGTACTTC.

This clone was observed a few times. The chain uses TRBV21-1 and TRBJ2-1; TRBD2 was called by the table and not checked on the DNA. TRBV21-1 is classified as a pseudogene. The CDR3 runs to 20 residues. CDR3 loop: CASSKALGTSGRSSYNEQFF. The CDR3 region has the DNA TGTGCCAGCAGCAAAGCGCTTGGGACTAGCGGGCGGAGCTCCTACAATGAGCAGTTCTTC.

V is TRBV28 and J is TRBJ2-7; D gene unclear. The V end lost 3 bases, the J end lost 7 bases, and 7 bases lay between the germline ends. CDR3 length: 11 amino acids. Germline CDR1 reads MDHEN; CDR2 reads SYDVKM. In DNA, the CDR3 is TGTGCCAGCAGTTTTACGCGGGAGCAGTACTTC. Its translation: CASSFTREQYF.

This chain connects TRBV5-1 to TRBJ2-1, with D perhaps matching TRBD2 (6 bases). The CDR3 has 16 residues. V lost 0 bases and J lost 6, with 16 bases in between. Germline V gene sequence: CDR1 SGHRS, CDR2 YFSETQ. CDR3 coding DNA: TGCGCCAGCAGCTTGGTTGCCCTGGGGGGAGGCAATGAGCAGTTCTTC. Its protein is CASSLVALGGGNEQFF.

The V and J genes are TRBV6-5 and TRBJ2-2; D gene unclear. Trimming removed 5 bases at V and 5 bases at J, with 9 bases between. The CDR3 extends over 13 amino acids. Germline CDR1 and CDR2: MNHEY and SVGAGI. CDR3 DNA: TGTGCCAGCAGTATTACCGGGACCGGGGAGCTGTTTTTT. Its protein is CASSITGTGELFF.

The CDR3 spells CASSDTGPGTEAFF. The CDR3 DNA is TGTGCCAGCAGCGACACGGGGCCCGGGACTGAAGCTTTCTTT. This chain uses TRBV3-1 (or the pseudogene TRBV3-2) with TRBJ1-1; a possible D gene is TRBD1 (5 bases). The CDR3 length is 14 residues. V was trimmed by 5 bases and J by 5 bases, leaving 15 bases between them. CDR1 is LGHDT and CDR2 is YNNKEL in the germline V gene (reference sequence).

The CDR3 protein is CASSELSYGSGERDTQYF. CDR3 in DNA: TGTGCCAGCAGTGAATTGAGTTACGGGAGTGGTGAAAGAGATACGCAGTATTTT. The rearrangement joins TRBV2 to TRBJ2-3; perhaps TRBD2 as D (6 bases). In germline, CDR1 is SNHLY, CDR2 FYNNEI. The V end lost 2 bases, the J end lost 5 bases, and 23 bases lay between the germline ends. CDR3 length: 18 amino acids.